Below are 10 T cell receptor beta chains sequenced from a single sample in a study of T-cell reconstitution after alpha-beta-depleted transplantation in children. Unique molecular identifiers tagged the TCRbeta library. TCRdb re-derived calls from the PCR reads in MiXCR, one entry per CDR3 protein. This sample yields approximately 400,000 distinct CDR3 sequences, of which around 15% are seen a single time; roughly 27% belongs to the top ten. Material: PBMCs, mostly from graft donor cells, obtained 360 days after TCRalphabeta/CD19-depleted stem cell transplant. Receptor source: a boy under two years old who had a stem cell transplant for Wiskott-Aldrich syndrome, so the T cells may come from the graft donor.

This clonotype has just a few counts. V is TRBV10-3 and J is TRBJ2-5; no reliable D call. The CDR3 has 12 residues. CDR1 is ENHRY and CDR2 is SYGVKD in the germline V gene. V lost 0 bases and J 7 bases, leaving 6 bases between the germline ends. This CDR3 is CAISESMGTQYF. In nucleotides, the CDR3 is TGTGCCATCAGTGAGTCGATGGGGACCCAGTACTTC.

This chain uses TRBV4-3 with TRBJ2-1; D is unresolved. Germline CDR1 reads LGHNA; CDR2 reads YSLEER. The V end lost 0 bases, the J end lost 10 bases, and 13 bases lay between the germline ends. This CDR3 is built from 14 residues. CDR3 in amino acids: CASSQDPLGWEQFF. The DNA of the CDR3 is TGCGCCAGCAGCCAAGATCCTTTGGGTTGGGAGCAGTTCTTC.

This clonotype was observed a few times. J is TRBJ2-5 and V is TRBV3-1, with unresolved D. The CDR3 extends over 15 amino acids. Germline CDR1 reads LGHDT; CDR2 reads YNNKEL (reference sequence). The ends were cut back, 2 bases at V and 2 bases at J, with 12 bases in the middle. The CDR3 bases are TGTGCCAGCAGCCAAAGGCCACCAGGTCAAGAGACCCAGTACTTC. This encodes CASSQRPPGQETQYF.

This clonotype has only a few counts. The chain uses TRBV7-8 and TRBJ2-7; D is possibly TRBD2 (5 bases). The CDR3 is made up of 13 amino acids. Germline V gives CDR1 SGHVS, CDR2 FQNEAQ. The V end was cut by 4 bases, the J end by 7 bases, with 14 bases between. CDR3 in amino acids: CASSSEGPGEQYF. The CDR3 DNA is TGTGCCAGCAGCTCGGAAGGGCCGGGGGAGCAGTACTTC.

This clonotype was observed a handful of times. The J gene is TRBJ2-3, the V gene TRBV5-1; perhaps TRBD2 as D (5 bases). The V end was cut by 9 bases, the J end by 1 base, with 12 bases between. Germline-derived CDR1 and CDR2 are SGHRS and YFSETQ. The CDR3 extends over 13 amino acids. CDR3 region: CATKSEGTDTQYF. The CDR3 DNA is TGCGCCACGAAGTCGGAGGGCACAGATACGCAGTATTTT.

This clonotype has a handful of counts. V and J are TRBV11-2 and TRBJ2-4, with D possibly matching TRBD1 (5 bases). V lost 2 bases, J lost 3 bases, and 20 bases lay in between. The CDR3 consists of 18 residues. From germline, CDR1 is SGHAT and CDR2 FQNNGV. CDR3: CASSLNERGTGFKNIQYF. CDR3 DNA: TGTGCCAGCAGCTTAAACGAAAGGGGTACTGGGTTCAAAAACATTCAGTACTTC.

V usage is TRBV6-2 or TRBV6-3 and J usage is TRBJ2-7, with D uncertain. CDR1 is MNHEY, CDR2 SVGEGT, per germline. V gave up 0 bases and J gave up 5 bases, with 23 bases separating them. The CDR3 is made up of 18 amino acids. The CDR3 DNA reads as TGTGCCAGCAGTTACTCGAGTTTAGTAAGGACCTCTGGGGACGAGCAGTACTTC. As protein: CASSYSSLVRTSGDEQYF.

In this sample, this clonotype turned up a few times. J is TRBJ1-4 and V is TRBV2, with TRBD1 matching over 7 bases. CDR3 length: 14 residues. The junction had 8 bases not matched to a gene; V was cut back by 8 bases and J by 5 bases. CDR1 is SNHLY, CDR2 FYNNEI, per germline. Written as DNA, the CDR3 is TGTGCCAGCTACCGGGACAGAACGAATGAAAAACTGTTTTTT. Protein: CASYRDRTNEKLFF.

The chain has TRBV10-3 and TRBJ2-5; D unresolved. The CDR3 spans 12 residues. V lost 3 bases and J lost 5, with 7 bases in between. Germline CDR1 ENHRY, CDR2 SYGVKD. CDR3 bases: TGTGCCATCAGTGACAGGTGGGAGACCCAGTACTTC. Its protein is CAISDRWETQYF.

The J gene is TRBJ2-7, the V gene TRBV29-1, with TRBD2 matching over 7 bases. J lost 3 bases, V lost 6 bases, and 5 bases had no gene match. This CDR3 is 12 amino acids long. The germline V gene encodes CDR1 SQVTM and CDR2 ANQGSEA. The DNA of the CDR3 is TGCAGCGTCACGGGACTACTCTACGAGCAGTACTTC. Amino acid sequence: CSVTGLLYEQYF.